This T cell receptor (beta chain) was sequenced in a study of CD8+ T cells in alopecia areata (dated 2018 in TCRdb). About the study as a whole: The treated patients, all with moderate-to-severe alopecia areata, were enrolled in an open-label pilot trial of oral tofacitinib given at 5 to 10 mg twice daily. Clonality in the scalp was compared among normal scalp (n=4), patchy alopecia areata scalp (n=8), and alopecia totalis/universalis scalp (n=8). In both human patients and the C3H/HeJ mouse model, the study applied high-throughput TCRbeta sequencing to look at T cell clonal expansion in alopecia areata. In humans, TCRbeta sequencing was performed on scalp tissue and on sorted CD4+ and CD8+ peripheral blood T cells from healthy controls and from patients with patchy or totalis/universalis alopecia areata. TCRbeta CDR3 regions were amplified by immunoSEQ multiplex PCR with 35 Vbeta forward and 13 Jbeta reverse primers. The RNA source kit depended on sample type: the PAXgene miRNA kit for fixed scalp, the miRNeasy kit for PBMCs, and the RNeasy kit for mouse skin. Tofacitinib-treated patients had biopsies at baseline and at 4 and 24 weeks of treatment, with a later scalp biopsy in several patients. Disease severity in treated patients was measured with the SALT score, which quantifies the percentage of affected scalp surface area. Tofacitinib was given for 6 to 18 months, followed by 6 months of follow-up off drug to assess delayed response and recurrence. The study at large found these results: Scalp clonality and the number of expanded CD8+ clones among the top 100 scalp clones were significantly decreased by tofacitinib. Many expanded lesional clones were found to persist in scalp and blood during tofacitinib treatment, and relapse after treatment cessation may be partly explained by this persistence. Compared with normal scalp, lesional scalp had higher clonality and more expanded CD8+ clones, particularly in alopecia totalis/universalis, a pattern that suggests antigenic drive. Resident alphabeta T cells in normal human skin are also sequenced, complicating scalp TCR repertoire analysis, unlike mouse skin dominated by gammadelta T cells. Because the treated cohort was small and had just a single nonresponder, larger studies are needed to establish links between baseline CD8+ expansion and response. Shared TCR sequences between patients were less evident than in mice, which may be partly attributable to HLA diversity in the patient population.

About this clone: What antigen it recognizes has not been identified. No per-base quality is available; no much larger clone lies one base away.

Interpreted using the paper, the treatment or condition label stands for: oral pan-JAK inhibitor, 5-10 mg twice daily. From alopecia areata patients, peripheral blood was collected along with lesional scalp punch biopsies. After PBMCs were isolated by density centrifugation and stained for CD3, CD4 and CD8, a FACSAria was used to sort CD4+ and CD8+ T cells. The protocol used for the library was the immunoSEQ multiplex PCR assay. For TCR sequencing, RNA was extracted from every sample and reverse transcribed into cDNA to serve as template. SuperScript III was used for first-strand cDNA synthesis, primed with a 2:1 mix of oligo-dT and random hexamers. A synthetic immune receptor repertoire was used to gauge amplification bias, and whatever bias remained was removed computationally. The authors processed their data as follows. After raw reads were preprocessed to remove errors, the CDR3 was defined following IMGT conventions as running from the conserved cysteine to phenylalanine. To get clonality, Shannon entropy was normalized by log2 of the number of productive unique TCRs and the result was subtracted from 1. Whether scalp clones were CD4 or CD8 was inferred by matching scalp TCRbeta sequences against CD4 and CD8 repertoires sorted from blood. Imported from immuneACCESS, the table was reduced by TCRdb to in-frame sequences with V and J called. These copies leave out some clones; in studies compared against another copy, an unresolved V gene accounts for under half, and the cause of the remainder is not known. The D gene and trimming were derived from the DNA, and the V and J assignments and clone size from that table. This sample gives about 64,000 clones in total; 46% of them show up just once. Jointly, the top ten make up roughly 21% of the sample.

The germline V gene specifies MDHEN as CDR1 and SYDVKM as CDR2. Trimming takes 7 bases from V and 3 bases from J, and the germline ends sit 19 bases apart. Inclusive of the bounding cysteine and phenylalanine, the CDR3 is 15 residues long. This entry keeps only the CDR3 DNA: 45 bases, framed from base 1. The sample in question was CD8+ T cells sorted from blood, obtained at approximately week 36, from a patient treated with tofacitinib. The receptor was isolated from a human donor with alopecia areata. The chain uses TRBV28 and TRBJ2-7, and TRBD1 may be the D gene, going by 7 matching bases. The nucleotides are TGTGCCAGCACCCTGGAGGGGGGACAGTTCTACGAGCAGTACTTC. It codes for CASTLEGGQFYEQYF. Where the CDR3 stops, the reference TRBV28 and TRBJ2-7 genes take over; the full variable domain is DVKVTQSSRYLVKRTGEKVFLECVQDMDHENMFWYRQDPGLGLRLIYFSYDVKMKEKGDIPEGYSVSREKKERFSLILESASTNQTSMYLCASTLEGGQFYEQYFGPGTRLTVT.